Sequencing of this T cell receptor (beta chain) was carried out in a study of CD8+CD57+ T cells in acquired aplastic anemia. For the study at large: Sorted CD4+ and CD8+ cell DNA averaged around 3 ug. In CD4+ cells, healthy donors produced an average of approximately 11 million reads.

Genomic DNA served as template for TCR beta VDJ and CDR3 profiling. One entry per CDR3 protein, called by TCRdb with MiXCR from the reads. The sample lists some 170,000 distinct CDR3 sequences, around 40% occurring once. This clonotype was detected many times. Its antigen is unknown. Study results and caveats: Overlap between patients and controls comprised roughly 28 CD8+ CDR3 sequences.

This sequence originates from a human donor in good health. Sequencing used sorted CD4+, CD8+, or CD8+CD57+ T cells (not recorded which) from PBMCs.

The CDR3 nucleotides are TGTGCCAGCAGTCCAACAGGGAGGTACGAGCAGTACTTC. Amino acid sequence: CASSPTGRYEQYF. V gene TRBV12-3 or TRBV12-4 combines with J gene TRBJ2-7; D tentatively reads TRBD1 or TRBD2 (6 bases each). Trimming left V 5 bases short and J 4 bases short, with 12 bases between. The CDR3 contains 13 residues.